This section outlines one TCR beta chain sequence together with its context. Its target is unknown. Each CDR3 protein is one row after TCRdb ran MiXCR on the reads. The sample lists roughly 200,000 distinct CDR3 sequences, less than 50% occurring once. The data are from a study of T cell repertoires in cytomegalovirus infection. About the study: CMV infection together with matching HLA type was indicated by public TCR beta signatures. Notes on the study in general: Cumulated frequencies of public TCR beta families served to identify carriers of CMV plus the relevant HLA.

Specimen: CD8+ T cells from cultured PBMCs, collected from culture after CMV antigen stimulation. This TCR came from a human donor in good health (CMV status not recorded). Some clones in this sample may be carry-over from other donors' samples.

The CDR3 spells CASSEDWSQPQHF. CDR3 nucleotide sequence: TGTGCCAGCAGTGAGGACTGGAGTCAGCCCCAGCATTTT. This chain links TRBV6-1 with TRBJ1-5; unclear D gene. The CDR3 has 13 amino acids. In germline, CDR1 is MNHNS, CDR2 SASEGT. Trimming pared 3 bases from V and 6 bases from J, leaving 9 bases between.